This T cell receptor (beta chain) was obtained from a study of blood T cell repertoires in COVID-19. Across the whole study: Both acute and convalescent COVID-19 samples were obtained from the United States, Italy and Spain. From T cells, B-cell-depleted T cells, or PBMCs came the material, which was cDNA or gDNA.

In assigning cohorts, the study relied on participant-reported clinical history. Before they entered the study, exposed participants had met a COVID-19 case within 2 weeks. Unmatched junction bases numbered 8, after V lost 0 bases and J lost 6 bases. Per the germline V gene, CDR1 is LGHNA and CDR2 is YNFKEQ. The CDR3 extends over 17 amino acids. Libraries were prepared by immunoSEQ multiplex PCR; TCRdb keeps only in-frame clonotypes and omits some of them. This sample yields 300,000 to 350,000 clones, of which more than 85% are seen a single time; almost 4% belongs to the top ten. The sequence came from a woman in her thirties who had been exposed to COVID-19. The sequenced sample consisted of PBMCs or T cells enriched from blood (not recorded which). The V call is TRBV4-2, the J call TRBJ1-4; 9 bases are a match to TRBD1. CDR3: CASSQDLVGQGHEKLFF. In DNA, the CDR3 is TGTGCCAGCAGCCAAGATCTTGTGGGACAGGGACATGAAAAACTGTTTTTT.